This TCR beta chain derives from a study of vaccination effects on CD4 cells after COVID-19. This clone appeared a single time. Its antigen is not known. Cells that had been cultured for roughly eleven days were the source of isolated CD4+ T cells. Subjects were given two BNT162b2 or mRNA-1273 vaccine doses. In the cultures, half the medium was exchanged for IL-2 medium on days 3 and 7. From germline, CDR1 is GTSNPN and CDR2 SVGIG (reference sequence). V was trimmed by 5 bases and J by 4 bases, leaving 13 bases between them. The CDR3 sequence is 13 residues long. Profiled with immunoSEQ multiplex PCR; TCRdb holds only in-frame clones, not every one. The top ten clones hold roughly 2% of a sample with tens of thousands of clones, 74% of them seen once.

The rearrangement joins TRBV30 to TRBJ2-3; the D is unclear. The sample consisted of CD4+ T cells from PBMCs cultured without peptide, taken after COVID-19 vaccination. This clonotype originated in a human donor who received a COVID-19 vaccine. CDR3 loop: CAWGPGGPDTQYF. In DNA, the CDR3 is TGTGCCTGGGGGCCCGGTGGCCCAGATACGCAGTATTTT.